These 5 T cell receptor beta chains originate from one sample sequenced in a study of post-analysis software for immune sequencing data. Study-wide results and limits: Patients had higher frequencies than controls of a few TRBV segments, including TRBV5-6, TRBV5-1 and TRBV20-1.

Researchers reported that TCR beta cDNA libraries carried unique molecular identifiers. TCRdb reprocessed the PCR reads via MiXCR and lists one record per CDR3 protein. The profile covers about 810,000 distinct CDR3 sequences, with about 57% appearing a single time and roughly 4.4% taken by the ten largest. Their antigens remain unidentified. Sequenced input: blood. These receptors were taken from a girl aged 5 to 17 with multiple sclerosis.

This clonotype was observed a handful of times. The rearrangement links TRBV7-2 to TRBJ2-4; a possible D gene is TRBD1 (6 bases). The end of the DNA is better explained by TRBJ2-7, so the J call may be wrong. From germline, CDR1 is SGHTA and CDR2 FQGNSA. This CDR3 is 13 amino acids long. CDR3 coding DNA: TGTGCCAGCAGCTTCGGGACAAACTACGAGCAGTACTTC. Translated: CASSFGTNYEQYF.

The chain couples TRBV29-1 to TRBJ1-2, with a weak D call TRBD1 (5 bases). With 7 bases removed from V and 0 bases from J, the gap between germline ends came to 27 bases. The CDR3 has 18 residues. Germline CDR1 SQVTM, CDR2 ANQGSEA. For the CDR3, the DNA is TGCAGCGCCCCGATGCAGGGTCTAAAATCGGGATCTAACTATGGCTACACCTTC. It specifies CSAPMQGLKSGSNYGYTF.

In this sample, this clonotype turned up a few times. The chain is built from TRBV6-6 and TRBJ2-7; 8 positions match TRBD1. CDR1 is MNHNY, CDR2 SVGAGI, per germline (reference sequence). CDR3 length: 16 residues. Trimming removed 6 bases from V and 2 bases from J; junction bases left unmatched: 12. CDR3 region: CASSYLQGQGPYEQYF. The CDR3, as DNA: TGTGCCAGCAGCTATCTACAAGGACAGGGCCCCTACGAGCAGTACTTC.

This clonotype was counted only a few times. The chain uses TRBV15 and TRBJ2-1, with 10 positions matching TRBD2. Trimming took 0 bases from V and 3 from J; bases not matched to a gene: 5. The length of the CDR3 is 17 residues. The germline V gene has CDR1 LNHNV and CDR2 YYDKDF (reference sequence). The CDR3 reads CATSRDPGTSVYNEQFF. The CDR3, as DNA: TGTGCCACCAGCAGAGACCCCGGGACTAGCGTCTACAATGAGCAGTTCTTC.

The J gene is TRBJ2-1, the V gene TRBV28, with 16 bases that match TRBD2. This CDR3 region has 18 residues. V dropped 7 bases and J dropped 8; count of bases not matched to a gene: 14. Germline V CDR1 and CDR2: MDHEN, SYDVKM. As DNA, the CDR3 is TGTGCCAGCACCTCGGCCGGGACTAGCGGGAGGGCCTTGGATGAGCAGTTCTTC. It yields the protein CASTSAGTSGRALDEQFF.